This T cell receptor beta chain stems from a study of cytomegalovirus exposure and HLA in healthy donors. Overall study results and limits: Earlier analysis yielded a pattern in which most TCR beta V segments were productive about 87% or about 30% of the time.

The CDR3 has 15 residues. Germline V gene sequence: CDR1 SGHVS, CDR2 FQNEAQ. V was clipped by 1 base and J by 0 bases; unmatched bases: 3. Primers included in the PCR were 60 Vbeta and 13 Jbeta primers. Produced via immunoSEQ multiplex PCR; TCRdb's table is partial and in-frame only. The sample consists of about 140,000 clones, just under 85% of them appearing once. As for this clone: Its antigen is unidentified.

The TCR sequence derives from a woman aged 60-70 years in good health and CMV-seropositive. The sequenced sample consisted of PBMCs. The chain couples TRBV7-8 to TRBJ2-7, with 7 bases lining up with TRBD1. CDR3 sequence (DNA): TGTGCCAGCAGCTTAGAGGGACAGCTCTCCTACGAGCAGTACTTC. Its translation is CASSLEGQLSYEQYF.